These 31 T cell receptor beta chains originate from one sample sequenced in a study of regulatory T cells in long-lasting Graves disease. Documented time point: newly diagnosed GD, antithyroid drugs for less than 3 months. From PBMCs, RNA was extracted and then used to make the TCR library. Building the TCR beta libraries relied on iRepertoire HTBI primers, and CDR3 regions underwent Arm-PCR. TCRdb re-analysed the multiplex PCR reads in MiXCR, keeping a single row per CDR3 protein. The data hold approximately 300,000 distinct CDR3 sequences, with under 20% observed a single time. The starting material was peripheral blood mononuclear cells (PBMCs), obtained at new diagnosis, from a patient treated with antithyroid drugs. These receptors were obtained from a female donor with Graves disease.

This clonotype turned up a few times. The chain is built from TRBV20-1 and TRBJ2-4; 12 bases align to TRBD2. The CDR3 is made up of 14 amino acids. The germline gives CDR1 DFQATT, CDR2 SNEGSKA (reference sequence). Trimming took 6 bases from V and 4 from J; bases not matched to a gene: 4. The CDR3 bases are TGCAGTGCGGCTAGCGGGAGGGGGAAAAACATTCAGTACTTC. The encoded protein is CSAASGRGKNIQYF.

This clonotype was observed at least ten times. This chain links TRBV28 with TRBJ2-1; weak D call: TRBD1 (6 bases). Looked up from germline, CDR1 is MDHEN and CDR2 is SYDVKM. V dropped 5 bases and J dropped 5 bases, with 10 bases sitting between them. The CDR3 has 13 residues. CDR3 residues: CASSPGTHNEQFF. The CDR3 region has the DNA TGTGCCAGCAGTCCCGGGACACACAATGAGCAGTTCTTC.

This rearrangement joins TRBV10-3 to TRBJ1-3; D not resolved. Germline V CDR1 and CDR2: ENHRY, SYGVKD. This CDR3 comprises 15 residues. Deletions cut 0 bases from V and 4 bases from J, with 10 bases between. The CDR3 nucleotides read TGTGCCATCAGTGAGTCGTGGGCCGAGGGAAACACCATATATTTT. This codes for CAISESWAEGNTIYF.

Concerning this clonotype: Germline is not matched at one junction end, which may reflect a read error. The J gene is TRBJ1-1, the V gene TRBV27; D unresolved. The CDR3 contains 13 residues. The germline V gene encodes CDR1 MNHEY and CDR2 SMNVEV (reference sequence). CDR3 region: CASSISTGTEAFF. The CDR3 region has the DNA TGTGCCAGCAGTATATCAACGGGGACTGAAGCTTTCTTT.

This clonotype was seen a handful of times. The rearrangement uses TRBV20-1 and TRBJ1-1; D is uncertain. The CDR3 extends over 11 amino acids. Trimming cost V 1 base and J 8 bases, with 8 bases left between them. Germline CDR1 reads DFQATT; CDR2 reads SNEGSKA (reference sequence). The CDR3, as DNA: TGCAGTGCTAGAGCTCTTGCAGAAGCTTTCTTT. This translates into CSARALAEAFF.

This clonotype was found many times. The chain combines TRBV12-3 or TRBV12-4 with TRBJ2-3, with unresolved D. This CDR3 has 14 amino acids. Trimming took off 3 bases at V and 5 bases at J, with 12 bases between the two ends. In DNA, the CDR3 is TGTGCCAGCAGTTTTTTGAGTGGATTAGATACGCAGTATTTT. It encodes CASSFLSGLDTQYF.

In this sample, this clonotype turned up many times. The chain joins TRBV12-3 or TRBV12-4 to TRBJ2-5; TRBD1 agrees at 9 bases. The length of the CDR3 is 17 residues. V lost 1 base to trimming and J lost 1 base; unmatched junction nucleotides: 7. The CDR3: CASSLGVDRGVQETQYF. The CDR3 nucleotides are TGTGCCAGCAGTTTAGGGGTTGACAGGGGGGTCCAAGAGACCCAGTACTTC.

This clonotype was detected ten times or more. V is TRBV27 and J is TRBJ2-1; D is perhaps TRBD1 or TRBD2 (6 bases each). The germline CDR1 and CDR2 sequences are MNHEY and SMNVEV (reference sequence). This CDR3 spans 14 amino acids. Trimming removed 8 bases from V and 6 bases from J, with 17 bases in between. CDR3 sequence (DNA): TGTGCCAGCGGAGTCCAAAGGGGGGCCAATGAGCAGTTCTTC. Translation: CASGVQRGANEQFF.

Of note for this clonotype: This could be a read error, since a much larger clone is one nucleotide away. This chain uses TRBV19 with TRBJ1-1; D is uncertain. CDR1 and CDR2 from the germline V gene are LNHDA and SQIVND (reference sequence). The CDR3 spans 14 residues. In DNA, the CDR3 is TGTGCCAGTAGTATAGGGGCGGTGAACACTGAAGCTCTCTTT. The encoded protein is CASSIGAVNTEALF. Looking up the rest from reference TRBV19 and TRBJ1-1 gives the full variable domain: DGGITQSPKYLFRKEGQNVTLSCEQNLNHDAMYWYRQDPGQGLRLIYYSQIVNDFQKGDIAEGYSVSREKKESFPLTVTSAQKNPTAFYLCASSIGAVNTEALFGQGTRLTVV.

This clonotype showed up many times. V usage is TRBV28 and J usage is TRBJ2-3, with 9 bases aligning to TRBD2. Germline V lookup: CDR1 MDHEN, CDR2 SYDVKM. The CDR3 has 15 residues. Unmatched junction bases numbered 2, after V lost 2 bases and J lost 2 bases. The CDR3 spells CASSLRLADTDTQYF. The CDR3 bases are TGTGCCAGCAGTTTACGACTAGCGGACACAGATACGCAGTATTTT.

At least ten counts were recorded for this clonotype. The CDR3 loop is CASSLPGSRSGNTIYF. Written as DNA, the CDR3 is TGTGCCAGCAGTTTACCCGGCAGCCGCTCTGGAAACACCATATATTTT. The V gene is TRBV28, the J gene TRBJ1-3, with no clear D. V was trimmed by 2 bases and J by 0 bases, leaving 11 bases between them. In germline, CDR1 is MDHEN, CDR2 SYDVKM. The CDR3 runs 16 residues.

A few counts support this clonotype. The CDR3 is CASSLAFGLSYEQYF. In nucleotides, the CDR3 is TGCGCCAGCAGCTTGGCTTTCGGTCTCTCCTACGAGCAGTACTTC. This rearrangement joins TRBV5-1 to TRBJ2-7; unclear D gene. The CDR3 is 15 amino acids. V was cut by 0 bases and J by 0 bases, with 10 bases left in between. Germline loops: CDR1 SGHRS, CDR2 YFSETQ.

The V gene is TRBV7-2, the J gene TRBJ2-7; a weak D match, TRBD1 (6 bases). Trimming pared 4 bases from V and 2 bases from J, leaving 18 bases between. Germline V gene data show CDR1 as SGHTA and CDR2 as FQGNSA. The CDR3 spans 16 residues. The CDR3 loop reads CASSYLTTDRPYEQYF. CDR3 sequence (DNA): TGTGCCAGCAGCTATCTCACAACGGACAGACCCTACGAGCAGTACTTC.

The chain recombines TRBV30 with TRBJ2-3, with 10 bases identical to TRBD2. J gave up 2 bases and V 5 bases, and 10 bases lay outside the gene matches. Germline V lookup: CDR1 GTSNPN, CDR2 SVGIG (reference sequence). This CDR3 has 16 residues. CDR3 sequence reads: CAWRASGRRDTDTQYF. In DNA, the CDR3 is TGTGCCTGGCGGGCTAGCGGGAGAAGGGACACAGATACGCAGTATTTT.

The chain combines TRBV5-1 with TRBJ1-6; the match to TRBD1 covers 10 bases. Germline loops: CDR1 SGHRS, CDR2 YFSETQ. Germline trimming cut 5 bases from V and 14 bases from J; bases unmatched to any gene: 10. The CDR3 runs to 14 residues. Written as DNA, the CDR3 is TGCGCCAGCAGACCTGGGACAGGGGCAGGAGCCCTCCACTTT. As protein: CASRPGTGAGALHF.

For this clonotype: A much larger clone is a single base away; this may be a read error. The conserved phenylalanine or tryptophan normally closing the CDR3 is absent here, so this likely arose from a read error. The chain is built from TRBV20-1 and TRBJ1-4, with 9 bases identical to TRBD1. The CDR3 is made up of 13 amino acids. Trimming took 5 bases from V and 4 from J; bases not matched to a gene: 2. Looked up from germline, CDR1 is DFQATT and CDR2 is SNEGSKA (reference sequence). Here the CDR3 reads CSADRGINEKLFC. In DNA, the CDR3 is TGCAGTGCTGACAGGGGGATTAATGAAAAACTGTTTTGT.

This clonotype was detected only a few times. Likely a read error: the CDR3 ends without its conserved phenylalanine or tryptophan. The DNA is omitted, as the CDR3 cannot be located on it reliably, and the CDR3 follows TCRdb's listing. The chain recombines TRBV7-9 with TRBJ1-5; the table's D call of TRBD1 was not tested on the DNA. Germline CDR1 is SEHNR and CDR2 is FQNEAQ (reference sequence). The CDR3 spans 16 amino acids, including both terminal residues. The CDR3 loop is CASSLLAAIRGRTNHL.

A remark on this clonotype: One base away lies a much larger clone, so this may be a sequencing read error. The gene calls are TRBV6-1 and TRBJ2-2; TRBD2 matches at 7 bases. This CDR3 has 14 amino acids. The trim removed 5 bases at V and 5 bases at J, leaving 5 bases unmatched. Germline loops: CDR1 MNHNS, CDR2 SASEGT. CDR3 in DNA: TGTGCCAGCAGTCGGGCGGGAGCAACCGGGGAGCTGTTTTTT. The encoded protein is CASSRAGATGELFF.

CDR3 sequence reads: CASRLRTGAKDTQYF. In DNA form, the CDR3 reads TGTGCCAGCCGATTACGGACAGGGGCCAAAGATACGCAGTATTTT. The V call is TRBV19, the J call TRBJ2-3, with 9 bases matching TRBD1. The J segment lost 5 bases and the V segment lost 9 bases, leaving 12 bases of the junction unmatched. This CDR3 spans 15 amino acids. Per germline, CDR1 LNHDA and CDR2 SQIVND (reference sequence).

This clonotype was detected ten times or more. The V gene is TRBV28, the J gene TRBJ1-4, with D perhaps TRBD1 (5 bases). The V gene's germline CDR1 is MDHEN and CDR2 SYDVKM. Trimming removed 6 bases at V and 0 bases at J, with 11 bases between. The CDR3 consists of 15 residues. Here the CDR3 reads CASRLGVATNEKLFF. The CDR3 DNA is TGTGCCAGCAGGCTAGGGGTAGCAACTAATGAAAAACTGTTTTTT. The whole variable domain, remainder taken from reference TRBV28 and TRBJ1-4, is DVKVTQSSRYLVKRTGEKVFLECVQDMDHENMFWYRQDPGLGLRLIYFSYDVKMKEKGDIPEGYSVSREKKERFSLILESASTNQTSMYLCASRLGVATNEKLFFGSGTQLSVL.

The table lists this clonotype with many counts. The CDR3 spells CATSDTTDSYNQPQHF. The CDR3 DNA follows: TGTGCCACCAGTGATACAACTGACAGCTACAATCAGCCCCAGCATTTT. The V gene is TRBV24-1, the J gene TRBJ1-5; possibly TRBD1 for D (5 bases). CDR1 is KGHDR, CDR2 SFDVKD, per germline. This CDR3 has 16 residues. V was shortened by 3 bases and J by 3 bases, with 14 bases between the two germline ends.

Notes on this clonotype: A much larger clone is a single base away; this may be a read error. J is TRBJ2-1 and V is TRBV7-8; TRBD2 aligns across 9 bases. Germline V CDR1 and CDR2: SGHVS, FQNEAQ. The CDR3 has 17 residues. The DNA of the CDR3 is TGTGCCAGCAGCTTAGCGCGGGGGGGAGGGCCCCACAATGAGCAGTTGTTC. Amino acids: CASSLARGGGPHNEQLF.

The rearrangement links TRBV6-1 to TRBJ2-5, with D perhaps matching TRBD1 (5 bases). This CDR3 comprises 14 residues. The germline V gene encodes CDR1 MNHNS and CDR2 SASEGT. V was pared by 4 bases and J by 1 base, with 10 bases between. CDR3 nucleotides: TGTGCCAGCAGTGCCGACAGCCCCCAAGAGACCCAGTACTTC. Translated: CASSADSPQETQYF.

With regard to this clonotype: Possible read error: a much larger clone is one base away. The genes are TRBV20-1 and TRBJ2-5, with 9 nucleotides matching TRBD2. This CDR3 comprises 15 residues. V was pared by 4 bases and J by 5 bases, with 11 bases of the junction left unmatched. Germline loops: CDR1 DFQATT, CDR2 SNEGSKA (reference sequence). CDR3 nucleotide sequence: TGCAGTGCTATTAGCGGGAGTCTTTATGGGGAGACCCAGTACTTC. It specifies CSAISGSLYGETQYF.

This clonotype was seen at least ten times. V usage is TRBV10-3 and J usage is TRBJ1-1; 7 nucleotides match TRBD1. The CDR3 has 16 residues. The V and J ends lost 0 bases and 0 bases, in that order; junction bases with no gene match: 4. Germline V lookup: CDR1 ENHRY, CDR2 SYGVKD. CDR3 coding DNA: TGTGCCATCAGTGAGTCTGGGACAGCCGTGAACACTGAAGCTTTCTTT. The encoded protein is CAISESGTAVNTEAFF.

This clonotype was detected many times. This chain uses TRBV30 with TRBJ1-2; no definite D call. The CDR3 covers 12 residues. V was trimmed by 1 base and J by 8 bases, leaving 11 bases between them. Germline V gene sequence: CDR1 GTSNPN, CDR2 SVGIG (reference sequence). In DNA form, the CDR3 reads TGTGCCTGGAGTGATTTACGGAAGGGCTACACCTTC. Amino acids: CAWSDLRKGYTF.

The chain has TRBV7-2 and TRBJ2-3; 12 bases map to TRBD2. J gave up 3 bases and V 5 bases, and 21 bases lay outside the gene matches. Germline values: CDR1 SGHTA, CDR2 FQGNSA. This CDR3 contains 21 residues. This CDR3 reads CASSTSYGALAGGRGTDTQYF. Written as DNA, the CDR3 is TGTGCCAGCAGCACCTCGTACGGGGCACTAGCGGGAGGAAGAGGGACAGATACGCAGTATTTT. The full variable domain, completed using reference TRBV7-2 and TRBJ2-3, is GAGVSQSPSNKVTEKGKDVELRCDPISGHTALYWYRQSLGQGLEFLIYFQGNSAPDKSGLPSDRFSAERTGGSVSTLTIQRTQQEDSAVYLCASSTSYGALAGGRGTDTQYFGPGTRLTVL.

This clonotype was seen at least ten times. CDR3 sequence reads: CASSQVDSMNSPLHF. The CDR3 bases are TGTGCCAGCAGCCAAGTAGACAGTATGAATTCACCCCTCCACTTT. The rearrangement links TRBV3-1 to TRBJ1-6, with a weak D call TRBD1 (5 bases). The CDR3 loop spans 15 amino acids. Trimming removed 1 base at V and 7 bases at J, with 11 bases between. The germline V gene has CDR1 LGHDT and CDR2 YNNKEL (reference sequence).

V is TRBV28 and J is TRBJ2-1; 10 bases align to TRBD2. The CDR3 spans 13 residues. Germline V lookup: CDR1 MDHEN, CDR2 SYDVKM. The V and J ends lost 9 bases and 9 bases, in that order; junction bases with no gene match: 8. The CDR3 spells CARGVAGGPEQFF. The CDR3 DNA reads as TGTGCCAGAGGGGTAGCGGGAGGACCTGAGCAGTTCTTC.

This clonotype occurred many times. The chain has TRBV20-1 and TRBJ2-2; weak D call: TRBD2 (5 bases). The CDR3 runs 14 residues. Germline values: CDR1 DFQATT, CDR2 SNEGSKA (reference sequence). V was shortened by 1 base and J by 4 bases, with 10 bases between the two germline ends. In DNA form, the CDR3 reads TGCAGTGCTAGAGTCGGAGGAGTCACCGGGGAGCTGTTTTTT. This sequence encodes CSARVGGVTGELFF.

In its sample, this clonotype was seen a few times. V is TRBV27 and J is TRBJ2-1; D might be TRBD2 (5 bases). The CDR3 length is 13 residues. Trimming cost V 6 bases and J 8 bases, with 14 bases left between them. The germline V gene encodes CDR1 MNHEY and CDR2 SMNVEV (reference sequence). The CDR3 bases are TGTGCCAGCAGAGGGAGCGGTATAGATGAGCAGTTCTTC. This translates into CASRGSGIDEQFF.